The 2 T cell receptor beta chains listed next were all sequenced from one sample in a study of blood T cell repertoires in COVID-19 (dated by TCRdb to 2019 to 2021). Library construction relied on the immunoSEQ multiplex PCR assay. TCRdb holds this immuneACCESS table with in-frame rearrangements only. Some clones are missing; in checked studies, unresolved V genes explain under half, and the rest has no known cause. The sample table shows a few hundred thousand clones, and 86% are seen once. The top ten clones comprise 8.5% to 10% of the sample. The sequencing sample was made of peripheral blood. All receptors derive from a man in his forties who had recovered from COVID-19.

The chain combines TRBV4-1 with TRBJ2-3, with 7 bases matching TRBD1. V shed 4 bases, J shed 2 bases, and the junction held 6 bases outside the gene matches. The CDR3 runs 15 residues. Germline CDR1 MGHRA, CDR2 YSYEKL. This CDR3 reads CASSRTGAATDTQYF. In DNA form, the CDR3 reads TGCGCCAGCAGCCGAACAGGGGCAGCCACAGATACGCAGTATTTT.

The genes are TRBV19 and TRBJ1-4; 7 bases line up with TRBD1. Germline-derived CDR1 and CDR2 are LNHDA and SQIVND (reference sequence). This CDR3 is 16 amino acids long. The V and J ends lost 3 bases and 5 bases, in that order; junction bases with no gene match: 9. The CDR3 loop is CASSIQDRVGNEKLFF. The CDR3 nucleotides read TGTGCCAGTAGTATTCAAGACAGGGTTGGAAATGAAAAACTGTTTTTT.